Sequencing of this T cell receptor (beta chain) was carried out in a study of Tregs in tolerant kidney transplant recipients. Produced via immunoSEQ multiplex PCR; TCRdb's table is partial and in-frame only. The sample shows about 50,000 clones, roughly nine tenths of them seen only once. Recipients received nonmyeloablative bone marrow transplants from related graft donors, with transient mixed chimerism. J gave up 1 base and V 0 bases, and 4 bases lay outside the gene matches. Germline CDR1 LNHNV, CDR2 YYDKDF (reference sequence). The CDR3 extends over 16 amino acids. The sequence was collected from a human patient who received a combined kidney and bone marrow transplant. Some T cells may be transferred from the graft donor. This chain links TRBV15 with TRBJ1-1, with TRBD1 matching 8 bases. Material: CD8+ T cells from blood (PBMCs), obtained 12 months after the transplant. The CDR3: CATSRDGDRPNTEAFF. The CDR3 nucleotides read TGTGCCACCAGCAGAGATGGGGACAGGCCGAACACTGAAGCTTTCTTT.